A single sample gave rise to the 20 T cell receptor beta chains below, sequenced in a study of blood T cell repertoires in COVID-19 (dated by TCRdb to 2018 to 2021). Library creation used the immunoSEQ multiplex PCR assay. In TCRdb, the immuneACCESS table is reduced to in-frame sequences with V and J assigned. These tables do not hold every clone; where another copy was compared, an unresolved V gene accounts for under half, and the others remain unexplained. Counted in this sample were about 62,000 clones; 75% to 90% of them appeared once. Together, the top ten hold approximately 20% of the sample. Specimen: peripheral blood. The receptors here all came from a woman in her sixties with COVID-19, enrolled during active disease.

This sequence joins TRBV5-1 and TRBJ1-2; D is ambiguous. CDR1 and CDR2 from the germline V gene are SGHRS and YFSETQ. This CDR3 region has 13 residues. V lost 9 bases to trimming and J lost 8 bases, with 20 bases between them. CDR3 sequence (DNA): TGCGCCACCACAAAGGGAGGGTCCGGGGGCTACACCTTC. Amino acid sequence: CATTKGGSGGYTF.

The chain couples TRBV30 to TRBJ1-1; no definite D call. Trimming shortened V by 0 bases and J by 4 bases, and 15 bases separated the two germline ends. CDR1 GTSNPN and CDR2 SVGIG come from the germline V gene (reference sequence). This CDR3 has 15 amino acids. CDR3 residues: CAWSVQPLVGTEAFF. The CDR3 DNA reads TGTGCCTGGAGTGTACAGCCATTGGTGGGCACTGAAGCTTTCTTT.

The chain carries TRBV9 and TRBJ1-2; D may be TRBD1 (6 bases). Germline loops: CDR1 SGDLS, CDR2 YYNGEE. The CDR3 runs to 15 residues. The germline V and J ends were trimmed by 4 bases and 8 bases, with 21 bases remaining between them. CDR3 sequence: CASSFAQGSSGGYTF. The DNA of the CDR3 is TGTGCCAGCAGCTTCGCACAGGGATCCTCGGGCGGCTACACCTTC.

The CDR3 spells CATSRVGGEDNEQFF. CDR3 bases: TGTGCCACCAGCAGAGTTGGTGGCGAGGACAATGAGCAGTTCTTC. The chain recombines TRBV15 with TRBJ2-1; D is unresolved. From germline, CDR1 is LNHNV and CDR2 YYDKDF (reference sequence). V was clipped by 1 base and J by 5 bases, with 12 bases between them. This CDR3 is 15 amino acids long.

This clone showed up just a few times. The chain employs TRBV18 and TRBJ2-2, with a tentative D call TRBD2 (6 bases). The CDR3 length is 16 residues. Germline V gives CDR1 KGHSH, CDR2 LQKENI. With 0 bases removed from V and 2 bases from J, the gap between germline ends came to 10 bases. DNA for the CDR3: TGTGCCAGCTCACCACCAACGGGAGTTAACACCGGGGAGCTGTTTTTT. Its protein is CASSPPTGVNTGELFF.

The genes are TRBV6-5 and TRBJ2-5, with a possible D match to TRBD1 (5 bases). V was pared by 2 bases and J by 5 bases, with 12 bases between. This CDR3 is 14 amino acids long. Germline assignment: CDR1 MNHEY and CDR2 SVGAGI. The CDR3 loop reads CASSYRGPWETQYF. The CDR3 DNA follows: TGTGCCAGCAGTTACAGGGGCCCCTGGGAGACCCAGTACTTC.

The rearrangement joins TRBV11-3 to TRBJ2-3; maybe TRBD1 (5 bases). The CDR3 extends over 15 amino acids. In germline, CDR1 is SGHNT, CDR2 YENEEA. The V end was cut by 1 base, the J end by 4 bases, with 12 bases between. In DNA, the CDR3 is TGTGCCAGCAGCTTAGGTTCAGGGTTCGCAGATACGCAGTATTTT. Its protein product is CASSLGSGFADTQYF.

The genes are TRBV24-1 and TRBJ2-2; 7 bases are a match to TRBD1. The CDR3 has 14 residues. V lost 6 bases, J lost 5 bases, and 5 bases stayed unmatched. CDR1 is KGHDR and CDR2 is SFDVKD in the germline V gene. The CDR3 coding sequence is TGTGCCACCAGTCCGGGACAGAGTACCGGGGAGCTGTTTTTT. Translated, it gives CATSPGQSTGELFF.

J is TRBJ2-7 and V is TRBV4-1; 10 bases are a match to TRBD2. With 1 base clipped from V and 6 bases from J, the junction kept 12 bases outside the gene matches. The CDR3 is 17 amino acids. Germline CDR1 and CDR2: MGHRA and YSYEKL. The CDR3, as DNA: TGCGCCAGCAGCCAAGCCCAAATGGGGCTAGCGGGAGCCGAGCAGTACTTC. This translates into CASSQAQMGLAGAEQYF.

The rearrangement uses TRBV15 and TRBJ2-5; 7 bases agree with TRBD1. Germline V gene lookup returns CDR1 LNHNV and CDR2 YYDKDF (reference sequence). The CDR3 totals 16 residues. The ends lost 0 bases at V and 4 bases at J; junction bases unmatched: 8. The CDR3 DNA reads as TGTGCCACCAGCAGAGATCCAAGGGGGCAGGGAGAGACCCAGTACTTC. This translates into CATSRDPRGQGETQYF.

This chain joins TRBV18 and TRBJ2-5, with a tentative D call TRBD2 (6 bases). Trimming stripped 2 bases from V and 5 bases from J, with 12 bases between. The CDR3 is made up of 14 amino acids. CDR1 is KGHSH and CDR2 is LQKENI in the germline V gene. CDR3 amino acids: CASSPGVGGETQYF. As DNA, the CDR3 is TGTGCCAGCTCACCAGGCGTTGGAGGGGAGACCCAGTACTTC.

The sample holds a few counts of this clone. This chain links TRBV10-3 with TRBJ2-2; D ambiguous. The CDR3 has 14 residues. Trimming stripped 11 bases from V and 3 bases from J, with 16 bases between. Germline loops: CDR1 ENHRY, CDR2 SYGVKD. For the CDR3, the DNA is TGTGCCGCAAGAAGGTCGCTAGACACCGGGGAGCTGTTTTTT. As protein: CAARRSLDTGELFF.

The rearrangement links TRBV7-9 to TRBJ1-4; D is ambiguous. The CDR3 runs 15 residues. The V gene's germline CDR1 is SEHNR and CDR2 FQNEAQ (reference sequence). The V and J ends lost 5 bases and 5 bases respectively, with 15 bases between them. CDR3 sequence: CASSRMAGANEKLFF. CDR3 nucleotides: TGTGCCAGCAGCCGAATGGCGGGCGCGAATGAAAAACTGTTTTTT.

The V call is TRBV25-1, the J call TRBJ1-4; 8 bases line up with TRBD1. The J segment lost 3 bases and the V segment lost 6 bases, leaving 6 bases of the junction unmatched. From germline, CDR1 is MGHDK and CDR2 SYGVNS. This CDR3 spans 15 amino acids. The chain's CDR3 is CASRAGGAANEKLFF. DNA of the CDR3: TGTGCCAGCAGGGCAGGGGGCGCAGCTAATGAAAAACTGTTTTTT.

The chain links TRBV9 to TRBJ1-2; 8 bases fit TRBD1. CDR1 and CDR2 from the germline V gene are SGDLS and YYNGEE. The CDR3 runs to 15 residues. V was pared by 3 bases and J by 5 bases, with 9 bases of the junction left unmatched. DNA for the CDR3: TGTGCCAGCAGCGAGAGGGGGGGACAGGATTATGGCTACACCTTC. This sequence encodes CASSERGGQDYGYTF.

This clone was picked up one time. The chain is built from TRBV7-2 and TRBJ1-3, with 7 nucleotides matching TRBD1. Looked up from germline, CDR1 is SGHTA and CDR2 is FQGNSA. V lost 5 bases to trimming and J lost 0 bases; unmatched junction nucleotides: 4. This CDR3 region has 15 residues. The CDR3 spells CASSPRQGSGNTIYF. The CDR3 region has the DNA TGTGCCAGCAGCCCCCGACAGGGCTCTGGAAACACCATATATTTT.

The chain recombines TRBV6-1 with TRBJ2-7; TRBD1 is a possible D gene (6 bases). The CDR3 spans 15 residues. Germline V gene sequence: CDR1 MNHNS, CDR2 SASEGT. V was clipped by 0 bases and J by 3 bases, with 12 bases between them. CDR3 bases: TGTGCCAGCAGTGAAGCGCAAACAGGGCTCTACGAGCAGTACTTC. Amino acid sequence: CASSEAQTGLYEQYF.

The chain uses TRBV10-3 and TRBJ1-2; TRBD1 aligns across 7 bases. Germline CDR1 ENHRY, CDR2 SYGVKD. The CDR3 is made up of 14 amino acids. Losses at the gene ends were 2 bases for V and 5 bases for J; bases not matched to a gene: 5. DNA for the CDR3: TGTGCCATCAGTGAGATAGACAGGGAATATGGCTACACCTTC. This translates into CAISEIDREYGYTF.

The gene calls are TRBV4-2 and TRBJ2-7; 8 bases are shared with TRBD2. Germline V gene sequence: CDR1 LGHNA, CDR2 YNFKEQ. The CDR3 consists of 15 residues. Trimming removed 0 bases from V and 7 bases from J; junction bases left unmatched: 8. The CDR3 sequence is CASSQDPAGVGEQYF. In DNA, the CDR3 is TGTGCCAGCAGCCAAGATCCAGCGGGAGTGGGGGAGCAGTACTTC.

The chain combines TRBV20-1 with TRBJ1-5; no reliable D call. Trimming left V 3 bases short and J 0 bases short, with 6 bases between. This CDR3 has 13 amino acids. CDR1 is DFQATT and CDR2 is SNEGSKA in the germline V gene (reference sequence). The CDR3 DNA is TGCAGTGCTAGTCGTCGTAGCAATCAGCCCCAGCATTTT. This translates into CSASRRSNQPQHF.